The 20 T cell receptor beta chains below were found in one sample sequenced in a study of persistence of HIV-infected CD4 T cells. The stimulus was an HIV-1 Gag 15-mer peptide pool, 0.9 to 1 ug/peptide/mL. Sorted nonresponding memory CD4+ T cells were CD40L-negative, CD69-negative, CD45RO-high. The antigens for these receptors are not known. The libraries were made with immunoSEQ version 4 in survey mode. This table comes from immunoSEQ multiplex PCR, and its TCRdb copy is limited to in-frame clones, with some not included. Here the sample spans 50,000 to 65,000 clones, about 81% being singletons. The sample here was CD4+ T cells sorted from PBMCs after roughly 18-hour stimulation, taken from a patient who received antiretroviral therapy. These receptors came from an adult man with HIV who was CMV-seropositive.

The chain has TRBV19 and TRBJ1-6; the match to TRBD1 covers 7 bases. CDR1 and CDR2 (germline): LNHDA, SQIVND (reference sequence). The trim removed 5 bases at V and 7 bases at J, leaving 14 bases unmatched. CDR3 length equals 17 residues. The DNA for the CDR3 is TGTGCCAGTAGTTCCGGGACAGCTTACTTCGAGAATTCACCCCTCCACTTT. It codes for CASSSGTAYFENSPLHF.

The chain combines TRBV9 with TRBJ2-3; D may be TRBD2 (6 bases). CDR1 SGDLS and CDR2 YYNGEE come from the germline V gene. The CDR3 extends over 15 amino acids. Deletions cut 2 bases from V and 0 bases from J, with 10 bases between. The CDR3 bases are TGTGCCAGCAGCGTCGACGGGACTAGCACAGATACGCAGTATTTT. Its protein is CASSVDGTSTDTQYF.

Turning to this clone: Other DNA variants within this sample encode the same CDR3. The chain carries TRBV24-1 and TRBJ1-5; the D is unclear. Germline-derived CDR1 and CDR2 are KGHDR and SFDVKD. This CDR3 comprises 17 residues. Trimming stripped 2 bases from V and 1 base from J, with 14 bases between. The CDR3 DNA is TGTGCCACCAGTGATTCCGGCCCGGGTGGGAGCAATCAGCCCCAGCATTTT. This encodes CATSDSGPGGSNQPQHF.

This clone has just a few counts. The chain combines TRBV18 with TRBJ2-2, with 7 bases lining up with TRBD1. The CDR3 has 16 residues. CDR1 KGHSH and CDR2 LQKENI come from the germline V gene. V lost 3 bases and J lost 0; bases outside the gene matches: 4. The CDR3 protein is CASSPTGTANTGELFF. Here the CDR3 DNA reads TGTGCCAGCTCACCCACCGGGACAGCGAACACCGGGGAGCTGTTTTTT.

The chain uses TRBV10-2 and TRBJ2-4; no firm D call. CDR1 and CDR2 from the germline V gene are WSHSY and SAAADI. CDR3 length equals 13 residues. V lost 10 bases and J 6 bases, leaving 16 bases between the germline ends. The CDR3 spells CATSEDRGNIQYF. CDR3 bases: TGCGCCACGTCCGAGGACCGCGGAAACATTCAGTACTTC.

V usage is TRBV9 and J usage is TRBJ1-6, with D unclear. V lost 4 bases and J 2 bases, leaving 10 bases between the germline ends. This CDR3 region has 15 residues. Germline V gene sequence: CDR1 SGDLS, CDR2 YYNGEE. The CDR3: CASSPSPPYNSPLHF. The DNA for the CDR3 is TGTGCCAGCAGCCCCAGCCCACCCTATAATTCACCCCTCCACTTT. Full variable domain (missing parts from reference TRBV9 and TRBJ1-6): DSGVTQTPKHLITATGQRVTLRCSPRSGDLSVYWYQQSLDQGLQFLIQYYNGEERAKGNILERFSAQQFPDLHSELNLSSLELGDSALYFCASSPSPPYNSPLHFGNGTRLTVT.

In this sample, this clone turned up once. The chain uses TRBV11-3 and TRBJ2-2, with D possibly matching TRBD2 (5 bases). Trimming shortened V by 1 base and J by 5 bases, and 11 bases separated the two germline ends. The CDR3 is made up of 15 amino acids. CDR1 and CDR2 (germline): SGHNT, YENEEA. The CDR3 is CASSLGGGETGELFF. In nucleotides, the CDR3 is TGTGCCAGCAGCTTAGGTGGAGGAGAGACCGGGGAGCTGTTTTTT.

This clone appeared a single time. This chain uses TRBV6-5 with TRBJ1-6; D might be TRBD1 (5 bases). Trimming shortened V by 6 bases and J by 9 bases, and 18 bases separated the two germline ends. The CDR3 loop spans 15 amino acids. The germline V gene encodes CDR1 MNHEY and CDR2 SVGAGI. This chain's CDR3 is CASRSGTTGGSPLHF. In nucleotides, the CDR3 is TGTGCCAGCAGATCAGGGACCACTGGGGGTTCACCCCTCCACTTT.

V is TRBV12-5 and J is TRBJ2-3; tentatively, D is TRBD1 (6 bases). The germline V gene has CDR1 LGHNT and CDR2 FRNRAP. This CDR3 spans 16 amino acids. Trimming left V 2 bases short and J 0 bases short, with 12 bases between. In DNA form, the CDR3 reads TGTGCTAGTGGTTTGAAAAGGGACACGAGCACAGATACGCAGTATTTT. The encoded protein is CASGLKRDTSTDTQYF.

The chain links TRBV7-9 to TRBJ1-4; D is unresolved. The germline V and J ends were trimmed by 5 bases and 0 bases, with 7 bases remaining between them. The CDR3 has 14 residues. Germline V gene data show CDR1 as SEHNR and CDR2 as FQNEAQ (reference sequence). The chain's CDR3 is CASSVETTNEKLFF. CDR3 nucleotides: TGTGCCAGCAGCGTAGAAACAACTAATGAAAAACTGTTTTTT.

The J gene is TRBJ1-1, the V gene TRBV9, with TRBD1 as a possible D gene (6 bases). V was clipped by 4 bases and J by 5 bases, with 18 bases between them. Germline assignment: CDR1 SGDLS and CDR2 YYNGEE. This CDR3 comprises 15 residues. The CDR3 DNA reads TGTGCCAGCAGCCCGCAAACAGGGCGTGGGACTGAAGCTTTCTTT. It specifies CASSPQTGRGTEAFF.

The chain recombines TRBV5-1 with TRBJ2-3, with a weak D call TRBD1 (6 bases). V lost 4 bases to trimming and J lost 3 bases, with 12 bases between them. From germline, CDR1 is SGHRS and CDR2 YFSETQ. This CDR3 has 14 amino acids. CDR3 protein: CASSPGQNTDTQYF. The CDR3 nucleotides are TGCGCCAGCAGCCCTGGACAGAATACAGATACGCAGTATTTT.

This clone turned up a few times. The rearrangement joins TRBV4-1 to TRBJ1-1; D is possibly TRBD1 (5 bases). CDR1 and CDR2 (germline): MGHRA, YSYEKL. V was trimmed by 1 base and J by 8 bases, leaving 11 bases between them. CDR3 size: 13 residues. CDR3 nucleotides: TGCGCCAGCAGCCAAGCCCAGGGCTTCGAAGCTTTCTTT. Amino acids: CASSQAQGFEAFF.

The chain is built from TRBV6-1 and TRBJ1-2, with unresolved D. The CDR3 spans 15 residues. Germline assignment: CDR1 MNHNS and CDR2 SASEGT. With 1 base removed from V and 3 bases from J, the gap between germline ends came to 12 bases. In nucleotides, the CDR3 is TGTGCCAGCAGTGAAGGTGGCCAGCTTTACTATGGCTACACCTTC. Translated: CASSEGGQLYYGYTF.

The CDR3 DNA reads TGCGCCAGCAGCTCAGGGTTAACTTTGAACACTGAAGCTTTCTTT. Its translation is CASSSGLTLNTEAFF. The genes are TRBV5-1 and TRBJ1-1; D perhaps matches TRBD1 (5 bases). This CDR3 has 15 residues. CDR1 is SGHRS and CDR2 is YFSETQ in the germline V gene. V was pared by 3 bases and J by 0 bases, with 12 bases between.

In DNA, the CDR3 is TGTGCCAGCAGCGTAGATGTTTCCCCGGGGGAGCTGTTTTTT. Its translation: CASSVDVSPGELFF. V usage is TRBV9 and J usage is TRBJ2-2, with D unclear. The CDR3 spans 14 residues. Per the germline V gene, CDR1 is SGDLS and CDR2 is YYNGEE. Between the trimmed V and J ends, which lost 0 bases and 8 bases, there was a span of 11 bases.

This clone was recorded once. The chain links TRBV5-4 to TRBJ1-1, with D uncertain. V was cut by 0 bases and J by 1 base, with 10 bases left in between. Germline V lookup: CDR1 SGHNT, CDR2 YYREEE (reference sequence). This CDR3 is built from 15 residues. In DNA, the CDR3 is TGTGCCAGCAGCTTGGATCTAATGACGAACACTGAAGCTTTCTTT. Its protein product is CASSLDLMTNTEAFF.

The gene calls are TRBV28 and TRBJ1-1, with D unclear. V was pared by 3 bases and J by 0 bases, with 8 bases between. The CDR3 spans 14 residues. Germline lookup yields CDR1 MDHEN and CDR2 SYDVKM. CDR3 loop: CASSFASLNTEAFF. CDR3 in DNA: TGTGCCAGCAGTTTCGCCTCTTTGAACACTGAAGCTTTCTTT.

The chain links TRBV5-1 to TRBJ1-1; TRBD1 might be the D (6 bases). Germline V gives CDR1 SGHRS, CDR2 YFSETQ. V shed 3 bases and J shed 8 bases, with 14 bases lying between them. This CDR3 has 13 residues. For the CDR3, the DNA is TGCGCCAGCAGCTCCCAGACAGGTACGGAAGCTTTCTTT. Protein: CASSSQTGTEAFF.

The chain links TRBV7-2 to TRBJ2-3; D gene uncertain. The germline V gene has CDR1 SGHTA and CDR2 FQGNSA. Deletions cut 1 base from V and 6 bases from J, with 14 bases between. The CDR3 is 15 amino acids. CDR3 nucleotides: TGTGCCAGCAGCTTAGTAAGCGAGTCGGCGGATACGCAGTATTTT. Translated: CASSLVSESADTQYF.